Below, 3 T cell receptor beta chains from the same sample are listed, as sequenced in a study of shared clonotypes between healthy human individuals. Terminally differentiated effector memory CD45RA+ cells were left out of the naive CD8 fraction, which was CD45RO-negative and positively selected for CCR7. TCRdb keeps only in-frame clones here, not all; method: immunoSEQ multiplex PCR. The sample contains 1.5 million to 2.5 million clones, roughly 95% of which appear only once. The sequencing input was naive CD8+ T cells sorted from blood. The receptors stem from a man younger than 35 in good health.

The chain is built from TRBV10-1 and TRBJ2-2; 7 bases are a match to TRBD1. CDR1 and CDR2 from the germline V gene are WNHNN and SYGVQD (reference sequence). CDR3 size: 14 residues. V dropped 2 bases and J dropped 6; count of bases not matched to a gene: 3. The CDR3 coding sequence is TGCGCCAGCAGTGAGACAGGGGAAGCCGGGGAGCTGTTTTTT. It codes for CASSETGEAGELFF.

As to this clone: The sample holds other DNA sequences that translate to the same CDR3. CDR3 in amino acids: CASSSGTTYEQYF. Written as DNA, the CDR3 is TGTGCCAGCAGCTCCGGGACAACCTACGAGCAGTACTTC. The genes are TRBV5-4 and TRBJ2-7; perhaps TRBD1 as D (6 bases). From germline, CDR1 is SGHNT and CDR2 YYREEE (reference sequence). The V and J ends lost 3 bases and 2 bases respectively, with 9 bases between them. The CDR3 totals 13 residues.

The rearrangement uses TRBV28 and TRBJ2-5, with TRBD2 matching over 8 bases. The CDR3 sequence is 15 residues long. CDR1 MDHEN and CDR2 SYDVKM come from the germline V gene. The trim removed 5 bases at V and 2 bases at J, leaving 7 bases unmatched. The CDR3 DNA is TGTGCCAGCAGTCCCCCCGGGGGGGCTCAAGAGACCCAGTACTTC. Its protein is CASSPPGGAQETQYF. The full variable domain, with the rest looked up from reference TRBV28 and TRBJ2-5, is DVKVTQSSRYLVKRTGEKVFLECVQDMDHENMFWYRQDPGLGLRLIYFSYDVKMKEKGDIPEGYSVSREKKERFSLILESASTNQTSMYLCASSPPGGAQETQYFGPGTRLLVL.